The 6 T cell receptor beta chains given below trace back to one sample, sequenced in a study of blood T cells in healthy people across ages. Next came a second PCR, run for about 7 to 12 cycles, which used a sample-barcoded 5' primer along with a J-beta primer mix. Each CDR3 protein is one row after TCRdb ran MiXCR on the 5' RACE reads. The sample includes 550,000 to 700,000 distinct CDR3 sequences, 25% to 30% of them seen just once. Input material: blood. The origin of the receptors is a woman aged 65 to 85 in good health.

The chain recombines TRBV7-2 with TRBJ2-1, with D possibly matching TRBD2 (6 bases). The CDR3 is made up of 18 amino acids. Germline V gives CDR1 SGHTA, CDR2 FQGNSA. V was cut by 8 bases and J by 1 base, with 24 bases left in between. CDR3 nucleotide sequence: TGTGCCAGCGTTCCCAAGGGGTGGGGCGGGGCTTCCTACAATGAGCAGTTCTTC. As protein: CASVPKGWGGASYNEQFF.

This clonotype turned up a few times. The CDR3 loop reads CASTVTLAAQETQYF. CDR3 in DNA: TGTGCCAGCACAGTGACCCTGGCAGCTCAAGAGACCCAGTACTTC. This chain uses TRBV2 with TRBJ2-5, with D hard to call. V dropped 7 bases and J dropped 2 bases, with 17 bases sitting between them. The CDR3 contains 15 residues. Germline V lookup: CDR1 SNHLY, CDR2 FYNNEI.

This clonotype was seen a few times. J is TRBJ2-1 and V is TRBV7-6, with a tentative D call TRBD1 (6 bases). The germline V gene encodes CDR1 SGHVS and CDR2 FNYEAQ. CDR3 length: 18 amino acids. The V end was cut by 5 bases, the J end by 5 bases, with 25 bases between. The CDR3 DNA follows: TGTGCCAGCAGCCCCAAACTAATCTACAGGGCAGACAACAATGAGCAGTTCTTC. This sequence encodes CASSPKLIYRADNNEQFF.

V and J are TRBV20-1 and TRBJ1-2; D possibly corresponds to TRBD1 (5 bases). Germline V CDR1 and CDR2: DFQATT, SNEGSKA (reference sequence). The V end was cut by 5 bases, the J end by 4 bases, with 14 bases between. This CDR3 spans 13 amino acids. The CDR3 protein is CSADTQGGYGYTF. CDR3 sequence (DNA): TGCAGTGCTGACACCCAGGGAGGCTATGGCTACACCTTC.

The chain combines TRBV3-1 with TRBJ2-1; D is undetermined. The CDR3 covers 13 residues. With 4 bases removed from V and 5 bases from J, the gap between germline ends came to 9 bases. Germline assignment: CDR1 LGHDT and CDR2 YNNKEL (reference sequence). The CDR3 here is CASSLRQNNEQFF. The CDR3 DNA sequence: TGTGCCAGCAGCCTTCGGCAGAACAATGAGCAGTTCTTC.

CDR3 DNA sequence: TGTGCCAGCAGTACTCGACAGGGAGGTTCGAGCTCTGGGGCCAACGTCCTGACTTTC. Protein product: CASSTRQGGSSSGANVLTF. The chain carries TRBV28 and TRBJ2-6, with D perhaps TRBD1 (7 bases). Trimming took off 5 bases at V and 0 bases at J, with 20 bases between the two ends. Per germline, CDR1 MDHEN and CDR2 SYDVKM. The length of the CDR3 is 19 residues.